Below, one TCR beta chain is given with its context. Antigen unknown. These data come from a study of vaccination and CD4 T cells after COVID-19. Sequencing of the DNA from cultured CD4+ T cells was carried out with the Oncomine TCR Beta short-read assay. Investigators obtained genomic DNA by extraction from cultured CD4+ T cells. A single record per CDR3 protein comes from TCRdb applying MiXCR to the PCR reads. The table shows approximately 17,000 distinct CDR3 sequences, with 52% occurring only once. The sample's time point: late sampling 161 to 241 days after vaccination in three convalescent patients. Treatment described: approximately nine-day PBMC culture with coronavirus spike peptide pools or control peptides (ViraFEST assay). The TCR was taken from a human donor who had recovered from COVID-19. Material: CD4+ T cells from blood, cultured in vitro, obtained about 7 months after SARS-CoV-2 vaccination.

The CDR3 bases are TGTGCCAGCAGTTACACTCTAGGGCTTGGTGGCTACACCTTC. Its protein is CASSYTLGLGGYTF. The chain has TRBV6-5 and TRBJ1-2; D is ambiguous. The V and J ends lost 2 bases and 7 bases respectively, with 14 bases between them. The CDR3 sequence is 14 residues long. CDR1 is MNHEY and CDR2 is SVGAGI in the germline V gene.